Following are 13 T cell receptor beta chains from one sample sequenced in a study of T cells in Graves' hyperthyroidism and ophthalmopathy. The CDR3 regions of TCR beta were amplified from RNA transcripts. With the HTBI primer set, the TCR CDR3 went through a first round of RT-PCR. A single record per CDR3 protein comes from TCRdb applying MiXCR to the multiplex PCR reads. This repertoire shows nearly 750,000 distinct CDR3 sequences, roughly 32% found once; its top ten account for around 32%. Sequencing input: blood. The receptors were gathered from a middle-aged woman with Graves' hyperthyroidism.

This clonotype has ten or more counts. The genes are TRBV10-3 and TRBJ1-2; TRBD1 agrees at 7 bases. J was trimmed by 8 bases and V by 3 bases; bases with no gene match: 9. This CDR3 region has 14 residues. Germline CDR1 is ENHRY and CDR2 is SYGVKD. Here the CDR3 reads CAISDSQGPGGYTF. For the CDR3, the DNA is TGTGCCATCAGTGATTCACAGGGGCCAGGGGGCTACACCTTC.

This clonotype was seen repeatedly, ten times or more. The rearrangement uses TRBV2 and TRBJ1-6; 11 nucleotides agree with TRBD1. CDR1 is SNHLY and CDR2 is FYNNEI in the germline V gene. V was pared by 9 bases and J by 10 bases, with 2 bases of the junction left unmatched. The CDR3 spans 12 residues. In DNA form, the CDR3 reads TGTGCCAGGGGGACAGGGGGGTCACCCCTCCACTTT. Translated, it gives CARGTGGSPLHF.

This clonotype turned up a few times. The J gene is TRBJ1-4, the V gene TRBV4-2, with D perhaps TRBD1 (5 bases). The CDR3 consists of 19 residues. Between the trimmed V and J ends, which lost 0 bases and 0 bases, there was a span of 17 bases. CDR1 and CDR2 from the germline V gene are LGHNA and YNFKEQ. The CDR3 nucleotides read TGTGCCAGCAGCCAAGATCTCGACAGTTACTCCTCAACTAATGAAAAACTGTTTTTT. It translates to CASSQDLDSYSSTNEKLFF.

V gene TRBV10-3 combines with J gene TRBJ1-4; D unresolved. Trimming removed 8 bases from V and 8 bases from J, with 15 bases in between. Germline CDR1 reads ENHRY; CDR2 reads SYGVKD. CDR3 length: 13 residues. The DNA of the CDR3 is TGTGCCATCTCCGGACTAGCGGGGGAAAAACTGTTTTTT. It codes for CAISGLAGEKLFF.

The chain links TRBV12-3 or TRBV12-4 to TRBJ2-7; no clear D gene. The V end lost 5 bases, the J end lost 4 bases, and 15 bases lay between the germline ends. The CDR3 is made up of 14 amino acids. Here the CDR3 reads CASSPVDSWYEQYF. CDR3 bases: TGTGCCAGCAGTCCCGTGGATAGCTGGTACGAGCAGTACTTC.

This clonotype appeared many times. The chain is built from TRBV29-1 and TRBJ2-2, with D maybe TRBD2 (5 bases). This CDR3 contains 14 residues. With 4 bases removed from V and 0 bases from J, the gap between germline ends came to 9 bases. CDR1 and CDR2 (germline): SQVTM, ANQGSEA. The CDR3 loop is CSVATGTNTGELFF. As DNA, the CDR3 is TGCAGCGTTGCCACGGGGACGAACACCGGGGAGCTGTTTTTT.

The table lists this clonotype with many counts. CDR3 protein: CASSLSGGAMYEQYF. DNA for the CDR3: TGTGCCAGCAGCCTTAGCGGGGGGGCGATGTACGAGCAGTACTTC. This chain links TRBV11-2 with TRBJ2-7; TRBD2 matches 11 bases. CDR3 length equals 15 residues. The V segment lost 5 bases and the J segment 4 bases; nucleotides outside the gene matches: 7. CDR1 and CDR2 from the germline V gene are SGHAT and FQNNGV.

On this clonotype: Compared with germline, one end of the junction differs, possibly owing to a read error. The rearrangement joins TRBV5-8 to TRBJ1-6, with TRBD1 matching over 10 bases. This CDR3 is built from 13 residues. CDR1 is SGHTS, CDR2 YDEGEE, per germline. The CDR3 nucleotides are TGTGCCAGCAGCGGGACAGGGGTCTCACCCCCCCACTTT. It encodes CASSGTGVSPPHF.

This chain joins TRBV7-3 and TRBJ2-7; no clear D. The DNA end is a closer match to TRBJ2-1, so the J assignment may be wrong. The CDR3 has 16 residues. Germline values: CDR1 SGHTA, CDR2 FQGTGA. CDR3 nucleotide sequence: TGTGCCAGCAGCAAGACCAACGTGGGCTTCTCCAATGAGCAGTTCTTC. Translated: CASSKTNVGFSNEQFF.

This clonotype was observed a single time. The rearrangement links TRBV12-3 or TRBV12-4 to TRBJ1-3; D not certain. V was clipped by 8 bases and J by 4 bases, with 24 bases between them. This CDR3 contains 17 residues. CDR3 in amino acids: CASEAEQARYSGNTIYF. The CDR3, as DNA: TGTGCCAGCGAAGCTGAGCAAGCGAGGTATTCCGGAAACACCATATATTTT.

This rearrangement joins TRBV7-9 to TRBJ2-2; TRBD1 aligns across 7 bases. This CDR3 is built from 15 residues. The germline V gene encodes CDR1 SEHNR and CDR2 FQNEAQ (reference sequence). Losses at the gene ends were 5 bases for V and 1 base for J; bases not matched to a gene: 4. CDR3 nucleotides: TGTGCCAGCAGCCACCGGGACAGGAACACCGGGGAGCTGTTTTTT. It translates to CASSHRDRNTGELFF.

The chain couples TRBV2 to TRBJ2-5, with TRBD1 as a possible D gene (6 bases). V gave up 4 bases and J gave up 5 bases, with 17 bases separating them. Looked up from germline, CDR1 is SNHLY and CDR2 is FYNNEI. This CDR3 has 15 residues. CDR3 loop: CASSAPQGSRETQYF. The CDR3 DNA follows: TGTGCCAGCAGTGCCCCTCAGGGGTCACGGGAGACCCAGTACTTC.

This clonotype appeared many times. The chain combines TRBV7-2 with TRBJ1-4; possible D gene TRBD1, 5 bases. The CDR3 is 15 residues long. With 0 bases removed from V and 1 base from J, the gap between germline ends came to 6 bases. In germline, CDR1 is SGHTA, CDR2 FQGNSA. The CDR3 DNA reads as TGTGCCAGCAGCTTAGCCGGACAAACTAATGAAAAACTGTTTTTT. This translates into CASSLAGQTNEKLFF.